A selection of T cell receptor beta chains follows, all from one sample in a study of a mutant IDH1 vaccine in newly diagnosed glioma. This table comes from immunoSEQ multiplex PCR, and its TCRdb copy is limited to in-frame clones, with some not included. This sample carries about 52,000 clones, 90% to 95% of them seen once, and the ten largest clones take over 2%. No antigens are known for them. The sample here was PBMCs, taken from a glioma patient whose treatment included an IDH1 peptide vaccine. The receptors here all came from a man in his fifties with glioma. Both conserved end residues are part of each CDR3. Fields, in order: clone size, V gene, D gene, CDR3 length, J gene, CDR3 protein, CDR3 DNA. The D gene is left open where the match is weak. Part of the rows lack a size; the others show once, few, many or a class for expanded clones.

few,TRBV19,TRBD1,13,TRBJ2-4,CASSPTGWNIQYF,TGTGCCAGTAGTCCGACAGGGTGGAACATTCAGTACTTC
-,TRBV28,-,14,TRBJ2-7,CASWRDRNAYEQYF,TGTGCCAGCTGGAGAGACAGGAATGCCTACGAGCAGTACTTC
-,TRBV11-3,-,13,TRBJ2-1,CASSFTPWNEQFF,TGTGCCAGCAGCTTTACTCCCTGGAATGAGCAGTTCTTC
-,TRBV2,-,14,TRBJ1-5,CASSERLQNQPQHF,TGTGCCAGCAGTGAAAGGTTGCAGAATCAGCCCCAGCATTTT
-,TRBV7-9,-,15,TRBJ2-2,CASSLPIDHTGELFF,TGTGCCAGCAGCTTGCCTATAGATCACACCGGGGAGCTGTTTTTT
-,TRBV28,-,16,TRBJ1-2,CASIPRGVVGNYGYTF,TGTGCCAGCATCCCTAGAGGGGTAGTAGGCAACTATGGCTACACCTTC
-,TRBV30,-,11,TRBJ1-1,CAWSVRGSAFF,TGTGCCTGGAGTGTCCGGGGGTCGGCTTTCTTT
once,TRBV11-2,-,14,TRBJ2-5,CASSLVGREGTQYF,TGTGCCAGCAGCTTAGTCGGGCGGGAAGGGACCCAGTACTTC
few,TRBV6-4,-,13,TRBJ2-2,CASSDTNTGELFF,TGTGCCAGCAGTGACACGAACACCGGGGAGCTGTTTTTT
once,TRBV29-1,TRBD1,14,TRBJ1-4,CSVELGQGNEKLFF,TGCAGCGTTGAATTGGGACAGGGTAATGAAAAACTGTTTTTT
-,TRBV4-1,TRBD2,17,TRBJ2-5,CASSQDLAGGLQETQYF,TGCGCCAGCAGCCAAGACTTAGCGGGGGGCCTGCAAGAGACCCAGTACTTC
-,TRBV5-6,TRBD1,15,TRBJ2-2,CASSSTGVLAGELFF,TGTGCCAGCAGCTCGACAGGGGTACTCGCCGGGGAGCTGTTTTTT
-,TRBV7-3,-,14,TRBJ2-1,CASSLTGTPNEQFF,TGTGCCAGCAGCTTAACGGGGACCCCCAATGAGCAGTTCTTC
-,TRBV6-1,-,15,TRBJ2-5,CASQPSRDTERTQYF,TGTGCCAGCCAGCCTTCCCGGGACACGGAACGGACCCAGTACTTC
-,TRBV14,-,14,TRBJ2-7,CASSSGQPSYEQYF,TGTGCCAGCAGTTCGGGACAACCATCCTACGAGCAGTACTTC
-,TRBV19,-,12,TRBJ2-3,CASSVTGNTQYF,TGTGCCAGTAGTGTGACCGGGAATACGCAGTATTTT
-,TRBV7-2,-,13,TRBJ1-1,CASSLGGRERAFF,TGTGCCAGCAGCTTGGGGGGTCGTGAGAGAGCTTTCTTT
-,TRBV9,-,14,TRBJ2-5,CASSVEGYQETQYF,TGTGCCAGCAGCGTAGAGGGGTACCAAGAGACCCAGTACTTC
-,TRBV18,-,16,TRBJ2-5,CASSPSQQGRGETQYF,TGTGCCAGCTCACCCTCCCAACAGGGTAGGGGAGAGACCCAGTACTTC
-,TRBV30,-,18,TRBJ1-2,CAWSARYHGEALLLGYTF,TGTGCCTGGAGTGCCCGGTATCATGGGGAGGCCCTTTTACTTGGCTACACCTTC
once,TRBV2,-,18,TRBJ1-4,CASSALGTQGPFSEKLFF,TGTGCCAGCAGCGCTCTCGGGACTCAGGGCCCGTTTAGTGAAAAACTGTTTTTT
-,TRBV6-5,-,15,TRBJ2-3,CASSPLGGLGDTQYF,TGTGCCAGCAGTCCGTTGGGTGGGCTTGGAGATACGCAGTATTTT
-,TRBV7-2,TRBD2,18,TRBJ2-7,CASSPTVGSGRGSYEQYF,TGTGCCAGCAGCCCAACTGTAGGTAGCGGGAGAGGGTCCTACGAGCAGTACTTC
-,TRBV4-1,-,16,TRBJ2-5,CASSQGGLTYQETQYF,TGCGCCAGCAGCCAAGGGGGCCTAACGTACCAAGAGACCCAGTACTTC
-,TRBV9,-,14,TRBJ2-4,CASSVGGAKNIQYF,TGTGCCAGCAGCGTAGGTGGGGCCAAAAACATTCAGTACTTC
-,TRBV5-6,-,15,TRBJ1-2,CASSSPGRTNYGYTF,TGTGCCAGCAGTTCCCCGGGACGAACTAACTATGGCTACACCTTC
-,TRBV4-3,TRBD2,17,TRBJ2-1,CASSQDRLAGGSSEQFF,TGCGCCAGCAGCCAAGATCGACTAGCGGGGGGTTCAAGTGAGCAGTTCTTC
-,TRBV6-6,-,15,TRBJ1-5,CASSSPGQGNQPQHF,TGTGCCAGCAGTTCCCCGGGACAAGGAAATCAGCCCCAGCATTTT
-,TRBV18,TRBD2,12,TRBJ2-7,CASSGTSYEQYF,TGTGCCAGCTCGGGGACTAGTTACGAGCAGTACTTC
-,TRBV11-2,-,15,TRBJ1-1,CASSLPGSWGTEAFF,TGTGCCAGCAGCCTCCCGGGATCCTGGGGCACTGAAGCTTTCTTT
-,TRBV25-1,TRBD1,15,TRBJ2-3,CASSEWDRATDTQYF,TGTGCCAGCAGTGAATGGGACAGGGCCACAGATACGCAGTATTTT
-,TRBV2,TRBD1,12,TRBJ2-7,CASRETGNEQYF,TGTGCCAGCAGGGAGACAGGGAACGAGCAGTACTTC
-,TRBV6-6,-,13,TRBJ1-4,CASSYTGNEKLFF,TGTGCCAGCAGTTACACGGGTAATGAAAAACTGTTTTTT
-,TRBV23-1,-,21,TRBJ1-5,CASSHPLSEGSGVTWGQPQHF,TGCGCCAGCAGTCACCCCTTGTCAGAGGGCAGTGGTGTTACCTGGGGTCAGCCCCAGCATTTT
-,TRBV5-1,-,14,TRBJ2-3,CASSEGVRTDTQYF,TGCGCCAGCAGCGAAGGAGTTAGGACAGATACGCAGTATTTT
-,TRBV28,TRBD1,14,TRBJ1-1,CASSLTTGGSSAFF,TGTGCCAGCAGTTTGACTACAGGGGGGTCTTCGGCTTTCTTT
-,TRBV5-1,-,13,TRBJ1-2,CASSASGNGGYTF,TGCGCCAGCAGCGCCTCTGGAAATGGTGGCTACACCTTC
-,TRBV2,-,13,TRBJ2-2,CATNLGSAGELFF,TGTGCCACCAACCTAGGGTCTGCCGGGGAGCTGTTTTTT
-,TRBV11-1,-,16,TRBJ2-5,CASSLRRSTFGETQYF,TGTGCCAGCAGCTTACGCCGTTCAACCTTCGGGGAGACCCAGTACTTC
-,TRBV28,-,13,TRBJ1-4,CASTEGGNEKLFF,TGTGCCAGCACTGAGGGTGGTAATGAAAAACTGTTTTTT
-,TRBV21-1,-,13,TRBJ2-7,CASSKKRADEQYF,TGTGCCAGCAGCAAAAAAAGGGCTGACGAGCAGTACTTC
-,TRBV6-5,-,14,TRBJ1-1,CASRRGRASAEAFF,TGTGCCAGCAGGCGCGGCAGGGCCAGCGCTGAAGCTTTCTTT
-,TRBV7-8,-,17,TRBJ2-7,CASSSYGQRGISYEQYF,TGTGCCAGCAGCTCTTATGGGCAGCGCGGCATCTCCTACGAGCAGTACTTC
-,TRBV27,TRBD1,20,TRBJ1-5,CASSLLRQGGPFDSNQPQHF,TGTGCCAGCAGTTTACTACGACAGGGTGGACCTTTCGATAGCAATCAGCCCCAGCATTTT
-,TRBV19,-,16,TRBJ1-5,CASSRVLRIGNQPQHF,TGTGCCAGTAGTCGGGTACTAAGGATCGGCAATCAGCCCCAGCATTTT
once,TRBV13,TRBD1,14,TRBJ2-7,CASSWRQGFHEQYF,TGTGCCAGCAGCTGGAGACAGGGTTTCCACGAGCAGTACTTC
-,TRBV28,-,12,TRBJ2-3,CASTLPPDTQYF,TGTGCCAGCACCTTACCCCCAGATACGCAGTATTTT
-,TRBV30,-,13,TRBJ1-1,CAWDSTGPAGAFF,TGTGCCTGGGATAGTACCGGGCCCGCAGGAGCTTTCTTT
-,TRBV5-1,-,14,TRBJ2-5,CASSLELARETQYF,TGCGCCAGCAGCTTAGAACTAGCTCGGGAGACCCAGTACTTC
-,TRBV19,-,14,TRBJ2-2,CASSPQLVGGELFF,TGTGCCAGTAGTCCCCAACTAGTTGGCGGGGAGCTGTTTTTT